This TCR beta chain comes out of a study of Ad26.COV2.S vaccination and SARS-CoV-2 variants (dated by TCRdb to about 2021). Background on the whole study: Vaccine-arm donors were drawn from COV1001, a multicentre, randomized, double-blind, placebo-controlled phase I-IIa trial of Ad26.COV2.S in healthy adults. Throughout the experiments and outcome assessment, investigators stayed blinded to trial group allocation. Participants in the trial were split at random into five groups of five each, receiving low-dose or high-dose Ad26.COV2.S once or twice, or else placebo on both occasions. TCRbeta repertoire sequencing served as the tool for gauging how specific and how broad the SARS-CoV-2-reactive T cell receptors were following Ad26.COV2.S vaccination. The TCR-sequenced set comprised approximately 30 samples: 19 Ad26.COV2.S vaccine recipients, 5 placebo recipients and 8 SARS-CoV-2 convalescent individuals. Ad26.COV2.S was given intramuscularly at 5x10^10 or 1x10^11 viral particles, as a single shot or as two shots 56 days apart.

General conclusions and limits of the study: Substantial breadth of spike-specific CD8+ and CD4+ T cell responses was reported after vaccination. Non-spike TCR breadth was comparable between vaccine and placebo recipients, consistent with the vaccine containing only spike. It was noted by the authors that total T cell responses may have been underestimated by the TCR breadth and depth analyses. The study was not powered to compare responses between vaccine doses or regimens. Spike-specific TCR breadth was higher in Ad26.COV2.S recipients than in placebo recipients (P = 0.0014).

This clone has a handful of counts. Its antigen is unknown. No clone much larger than this one lies a single base away; base qualities are absent. TCRbeta CDR3 regions were sequenced with the immunoSEQ Assay. After extraction, genomic DNA underwent amplification by bias-controlled multiplex PCR, followed by high-throughput sequencing. The authors' pipeline ran thus. Collapsing and filtering of sequences were performed to quantify the absolute abundance of each unique TCRbeta CDR3 region. T cell fraction was estimated by normalizing TCRbeta template counts to usable DNA, which was measured by amplifying reference genes present in all nucleated cells. Repertoire TCRs were annotated as SARS-CoV-2-specific when V gene, CDR3 amino acid sequence and J gene were exactly matched to a known reactive TCR set. The reference SARS-CoV-2 TCR set was derived from MIRA and filtered for enrichment in COVID-19-positive ImmuneCODE repertoires, a step that removed public or cross-reactive TCRs. Based on the MIRA antigens, annotated TCRs were further analysed at the level of specific ORF or position within ORF. Depth was the summed frequency of annotated unique rearrangements, while breadth was defined as annotated unique rearrangements over total unique productive rearrangements. Group comparisons of TCR breadth used two-sided Wilcoxon rank-sum tests. In its TCRdb copy, this immuneACCESS table keeps in-frame sequences only and misses some clones. Where compared with another copy, unresolved V genes explain less than half of these, and the others have no known cause. V, J and clone size reflect that table, while D and trimming were determined from the DNA. This sample has about 240,000 clones in its table, and around 87% of those were observed once. In total, the top ten clones hold 9.5% to 12% of the sample.

The meaning of the sample's treatment or condition label: roughly 18 received Ad26.COV2.S at low or high dose, single or two shots; about 5 received placebo; per-sample allocation not given. Repertoires of vaccine and placebo recipients were sequenced from samples collected on day 63 after the first injection. Cohort 1b enrolled 20 to 30 adults aged 18-55 years at a single site in Boston, USA, between 29 July and 7 August 2020. As a vaccine, Ad26.COV2.S was a replication-incompetent adenovirus type 26 vector that expressed a prefusion-stabilized SARS-CoV-2 spike protein derived from the original Wuhan strain. This specimen consisted of peripheral blood, obtained in a trial of Ad26.COV2.S vaccine versus placebo. This TCR derives from a person aged 18-60 years who received the Ad26.COV2.S COVID-19 vaccine or a placebo.

The nucleotide sequence is TGCGCCAGCAGCTTGGGACATACTGAAGCTTTCTTT. Protein translation: CASSLGHTEAFF. This receptor chain uses TRBV5-1 and TRBJ1-1; the D gene is unclear. The germline V gene supplies CDR1 SGHRS and CDR2 YFSETQ. Taken from cysteine to phenylalanine, the CDR3 has 12 residues. Only the CDR3 DNA is retained, 36 bases long and in frame from the first base. Trimming takes 0 bases from V and 5 bases from J, and the germline ends sit 5 bases apart. This CDR3, with the reference TRBV5-1 and TRBJ1-1 proteins standing in past its ends, gives the full variable domain KAGVTQTPRYLIKTRGQQVTLSCSPISGHRSVSWYQQTPGQGLQFLFEYFSETQRNKGNFPGRFSGRQFSNSRSEMNVSTLELGDSALYLCASSLGHTEAFFGQGTRLTVV.